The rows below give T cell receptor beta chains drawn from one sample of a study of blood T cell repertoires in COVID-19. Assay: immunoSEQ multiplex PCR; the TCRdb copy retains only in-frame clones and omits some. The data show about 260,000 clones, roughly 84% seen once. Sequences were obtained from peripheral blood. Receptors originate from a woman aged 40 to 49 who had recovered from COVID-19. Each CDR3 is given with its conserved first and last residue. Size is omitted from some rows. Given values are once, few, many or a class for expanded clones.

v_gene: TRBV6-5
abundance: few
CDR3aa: CASSPSGGDRGYTF

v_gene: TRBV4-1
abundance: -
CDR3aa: CASSPVKTGQGAKTLYEQYF

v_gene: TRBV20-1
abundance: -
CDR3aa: CSAGAGYGYTF

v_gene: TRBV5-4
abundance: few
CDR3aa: CASSFSGVPEDIQYF

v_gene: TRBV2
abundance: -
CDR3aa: CASSLDRGGNQPQHF

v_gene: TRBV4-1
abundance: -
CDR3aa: CASSQEAVTEAFF

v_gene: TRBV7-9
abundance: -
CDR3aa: CASSFLRGSTNEKLFF

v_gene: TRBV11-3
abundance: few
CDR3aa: CASSLTSGTRDYGYTF

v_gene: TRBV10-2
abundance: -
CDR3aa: CASSEFGQGASYEQYF

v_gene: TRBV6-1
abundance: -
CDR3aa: CASSEATGTGDIGANVLTF

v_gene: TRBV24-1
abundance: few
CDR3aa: CATSDLQRTGVRSNQPQHF

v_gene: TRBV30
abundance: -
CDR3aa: CAWRFSGGGYEQYF

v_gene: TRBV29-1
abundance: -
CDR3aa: CSVKETGDTGELFF

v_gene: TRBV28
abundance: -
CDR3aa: CASSLGSHSNQPQHF

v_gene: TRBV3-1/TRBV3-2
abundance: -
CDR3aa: CASSQAASRRSEQYF

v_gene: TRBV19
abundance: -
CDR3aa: CASSSGQDYNEQFF

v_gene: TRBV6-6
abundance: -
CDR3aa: CASAGDGNTIYF

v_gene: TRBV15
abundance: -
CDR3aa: CATSRDRFSSGANVLTF

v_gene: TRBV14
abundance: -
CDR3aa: CASSPGAGGQYLSNEQFF

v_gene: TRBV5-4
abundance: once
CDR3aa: CASSGQGAGNTIYF

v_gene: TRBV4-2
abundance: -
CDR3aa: CASSQESGNYGYTF

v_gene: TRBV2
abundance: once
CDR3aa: CASSRDSVNQPQHF

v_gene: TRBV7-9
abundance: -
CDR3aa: CASSFVWVAGGSDTQYF

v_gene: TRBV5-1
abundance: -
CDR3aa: CASSLVLSYEQYF

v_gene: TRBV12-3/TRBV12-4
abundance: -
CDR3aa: CASRAGRTDTQYF

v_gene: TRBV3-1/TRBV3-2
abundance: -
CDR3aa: CASSQESSYEQFF

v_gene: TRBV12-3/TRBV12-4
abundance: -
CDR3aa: CASSPRLLNEQFF

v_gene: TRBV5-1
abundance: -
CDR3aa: CASSKGSGRGDPYGYTF

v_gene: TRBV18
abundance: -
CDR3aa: CASSRAENEKLFF

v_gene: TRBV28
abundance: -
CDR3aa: CASLISGQGNPQYF

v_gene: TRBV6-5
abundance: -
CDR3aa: CASGHRGNTEAFF

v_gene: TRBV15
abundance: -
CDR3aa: CATSRGGFGEKLFF

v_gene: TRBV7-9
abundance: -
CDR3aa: CASSSRGTNEKLFF

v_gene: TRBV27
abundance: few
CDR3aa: CASRTLAVETQYF

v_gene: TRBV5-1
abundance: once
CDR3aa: CASSLAGQGEGYTF

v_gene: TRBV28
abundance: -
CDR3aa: CASQGVSYEQYF

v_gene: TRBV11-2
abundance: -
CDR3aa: CASSPREPYEQYF

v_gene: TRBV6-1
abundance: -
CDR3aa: CASSEWGQGAYTF

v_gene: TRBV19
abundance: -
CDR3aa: CASSYWGLHPQATNEKLFF

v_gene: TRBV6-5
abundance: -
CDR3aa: CASSSDSLLGEKLFF

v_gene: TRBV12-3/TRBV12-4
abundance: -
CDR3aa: CASTPGGGELFF

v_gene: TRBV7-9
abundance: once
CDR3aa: CASSLVAANTGELFF

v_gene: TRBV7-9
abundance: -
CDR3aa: CASSLDSGGNEQFF

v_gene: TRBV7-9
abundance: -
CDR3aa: CASSSRVPHYEQYF

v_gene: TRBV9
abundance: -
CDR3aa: CASSPDSTDTQYF

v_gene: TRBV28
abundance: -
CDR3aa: CASSLTGSGNTIYF

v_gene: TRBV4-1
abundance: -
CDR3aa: CASSETPGSQETQYF

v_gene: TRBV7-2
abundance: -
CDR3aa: CASSSGLSTEAFF

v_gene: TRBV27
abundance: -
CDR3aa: CASRFGGSYEQYF

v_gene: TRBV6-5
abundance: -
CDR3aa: CASSYAGTSDEQYF

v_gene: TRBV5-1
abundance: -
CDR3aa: CASSLAGDDQPQHF

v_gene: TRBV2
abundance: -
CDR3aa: CASSDGRGQETQYF

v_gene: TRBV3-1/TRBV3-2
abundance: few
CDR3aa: CASSQPGRGTDTQYF

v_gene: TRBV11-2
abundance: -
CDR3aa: CASSIGESGGTDTQYF

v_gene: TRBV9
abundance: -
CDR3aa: CASSASSGGYLYEQYF